This T cell receptor (beta chain) was retrieved from a study of response to subunit inactivated influenza vaccine. Concerning this clonotype itself: The antigen is unknown.

Findings and caveats of the study: Researchers suggested that each seasonal influenza vaccination recruits few new T cells.

V was pared by 5 bases and J by 3 bases, with 22 bases of the junction left unmatched. CDR1 is MDHEN, CDR2 SYDVKM, per germline. This CDR3 region has 20 residues. In TCRdb, the RT-PCR reads were re-called with MiXCR into one record per CDR3 protein. The table has over 150,000 distinct CDR3 sequences, 9.5% to 12% seen once. The chain combines TRBV28 with TRBJ2-3; 8 bases align to TRBD1. Specimen: CD8+ T cells sorted from PBMCs, collected roughly 24 months after vaccination. This receptor was obtained from a man aged 50 to 75 who received an inactivated influenza vaccine. The CDR3 here is CASSPGYGRGLAAWTDTQYF. CDR3 nucleotides: TGTGCCAGCAGTCCAGGATATGGCAGGGGGCTCGCTGCATGGACAGATACGCAGTATTTT.